There are a few counts of the clone carrying this T cell receptor beta chain. These data belong to a study of blood T cell repertoires in COVID-19. The wider study: There were acute and convalescent COVID-19 samples, and they came from the United States, Italy and Spain. PBMCs, B-cell-depleted T cells, or T cells were the source of the cDNA or gDNA that made up the material.

CDR1 and CDR2 (germline): SGHTA, FQGNSA. Trimming stripped 3 bases from V and 0 bases from J, with 14 bases between. This CDR3 is 16 amino acids long. In the authors' methods: Amplification with reference gene primers provided the estimates of nucleated cell counts. Some clones are missing from TCRdb's copy, which holds only in-frame ones; the method was immunoSEQ multiplex PCR. V, J and clone size were drawn from that table, and D and trimming were deduced from the DNA. The sample includes about 170,000 clones, around 80% of them seen just once. This TCR derives from a woman aged 70-85 years who had recovered from COVID-19. The chain recombines TRBV7-2 with TRBJ1-1; possibly TRBD1 for D (5 bases). Sequenced: peripheral blood. CDR3 DNA sequence: TGTGCCAGCAGCTTCGACAGTAGACTTATGAACACTGAAGCTTTCTTT. Translated: CASSFDSRLMNTEAFF.